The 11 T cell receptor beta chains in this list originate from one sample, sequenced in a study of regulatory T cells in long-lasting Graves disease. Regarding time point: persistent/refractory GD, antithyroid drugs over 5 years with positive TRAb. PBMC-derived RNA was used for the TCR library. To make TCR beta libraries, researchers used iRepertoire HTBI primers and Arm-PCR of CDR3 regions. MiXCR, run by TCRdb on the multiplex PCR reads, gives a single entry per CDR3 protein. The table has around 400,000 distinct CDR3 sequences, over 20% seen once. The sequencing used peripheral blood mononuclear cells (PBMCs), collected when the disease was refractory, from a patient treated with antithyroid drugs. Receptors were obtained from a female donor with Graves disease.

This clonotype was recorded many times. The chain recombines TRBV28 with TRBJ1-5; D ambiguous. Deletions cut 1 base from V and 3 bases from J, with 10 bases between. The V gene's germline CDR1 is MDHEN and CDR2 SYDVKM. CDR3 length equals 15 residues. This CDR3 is CASSLFQDPNQPQHF. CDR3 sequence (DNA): TGTGCCAGCAGTTTATTCCAGGACCCCAATCAGCCCCAGCATTTT. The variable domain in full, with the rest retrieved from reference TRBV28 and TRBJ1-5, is DVKVTQSSRYLVKRTGEKVFLECVQDMDHENMFWYRQDPGLGLRLIYFSYDVKMKEKGDIPEGYSVSREKKERFSLILESASTNQTSMYLCASSLFQDPNQPQHFGDGTRLSIL.

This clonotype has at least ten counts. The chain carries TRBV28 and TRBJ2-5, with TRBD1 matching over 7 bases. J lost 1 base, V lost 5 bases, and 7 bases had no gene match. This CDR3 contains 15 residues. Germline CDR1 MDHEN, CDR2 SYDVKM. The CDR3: CASSPLQGLQETQYF. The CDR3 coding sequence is TGTGCCAGCAGTCCATTACAGGGGCTCCAAGAGACCCAGTACTTC.

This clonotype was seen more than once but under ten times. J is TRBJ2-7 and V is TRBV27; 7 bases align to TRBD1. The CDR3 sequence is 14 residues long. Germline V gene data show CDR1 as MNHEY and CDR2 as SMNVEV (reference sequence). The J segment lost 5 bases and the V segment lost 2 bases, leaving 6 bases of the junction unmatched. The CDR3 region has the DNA TGTGCCAGCAGTTTAAGAGACAGGGCAAACGAGCAGTACTTC. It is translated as CASSLRDRANEQYF.

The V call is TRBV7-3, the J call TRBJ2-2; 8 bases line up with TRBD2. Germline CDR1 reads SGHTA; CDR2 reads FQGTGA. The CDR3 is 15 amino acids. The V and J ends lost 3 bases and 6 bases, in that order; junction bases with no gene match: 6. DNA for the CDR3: TGTGCCAGCAGCTTCCAGGCTAGCGGGCCCGGGGAGCTGTTTTTT. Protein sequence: CASSFQASGPGELFF.

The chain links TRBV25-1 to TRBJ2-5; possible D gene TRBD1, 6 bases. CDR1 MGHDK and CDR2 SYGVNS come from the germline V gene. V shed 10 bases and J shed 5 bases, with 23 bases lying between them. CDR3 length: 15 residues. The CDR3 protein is CATSPSVTGTETQYF. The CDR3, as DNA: TGTGCCACCTCCCCCTCCGTTACAGGGACGGAGACCCAGTACTTC.

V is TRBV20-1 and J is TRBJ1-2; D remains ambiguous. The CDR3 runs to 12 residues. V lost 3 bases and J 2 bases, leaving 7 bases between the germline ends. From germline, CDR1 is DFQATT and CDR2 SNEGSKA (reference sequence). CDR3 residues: CSASDMNYGYTF. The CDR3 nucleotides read TGCAGTGCTAGTGATATGAACTATGGCTACACCTTC.

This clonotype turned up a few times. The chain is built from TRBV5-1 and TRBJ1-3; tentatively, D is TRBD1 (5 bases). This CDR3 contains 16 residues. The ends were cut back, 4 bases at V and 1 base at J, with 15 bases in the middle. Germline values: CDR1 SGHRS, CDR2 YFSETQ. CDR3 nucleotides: TGCGCCAGCAGCCGGGAGGACCAGGGATCTGGAAACACCATATATTTT. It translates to CASSREDQGSGNTIYF.

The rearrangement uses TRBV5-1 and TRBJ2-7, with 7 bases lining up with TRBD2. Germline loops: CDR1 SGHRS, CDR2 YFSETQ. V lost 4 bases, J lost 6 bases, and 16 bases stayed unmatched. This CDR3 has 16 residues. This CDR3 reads CASSPSTRWEGGEQYF. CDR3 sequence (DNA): TGCGCCAGCAGCCCTTCTACTAGGTGGGAGGGCGGCGAGCAGTACTTC.

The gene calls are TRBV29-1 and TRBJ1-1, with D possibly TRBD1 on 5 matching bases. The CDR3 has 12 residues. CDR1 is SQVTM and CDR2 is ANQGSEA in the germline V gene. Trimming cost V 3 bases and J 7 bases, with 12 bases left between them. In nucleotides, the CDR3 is TGCAGCGTTGAGCAGGGTGACTATGAAGCTTTCTTT. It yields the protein CSVEQGDYEAFF.

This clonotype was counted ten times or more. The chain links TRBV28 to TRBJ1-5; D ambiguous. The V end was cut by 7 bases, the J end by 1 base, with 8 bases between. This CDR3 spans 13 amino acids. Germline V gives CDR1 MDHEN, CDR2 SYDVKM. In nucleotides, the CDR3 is TGTGCCAGCACCACTGAAAGCAATCAGCCCCAGCATTTT. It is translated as CASTTESNQPQHF.

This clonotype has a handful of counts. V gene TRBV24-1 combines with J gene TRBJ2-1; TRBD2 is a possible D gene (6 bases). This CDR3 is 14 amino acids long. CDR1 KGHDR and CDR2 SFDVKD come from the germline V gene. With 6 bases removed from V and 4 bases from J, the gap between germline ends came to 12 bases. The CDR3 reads CATSKMGTYNEQFF. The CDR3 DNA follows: TGTGCCACCAGTAAAATGGGGACTTACAATGAGCAGTTCTTC.